This is a list of T cell receptor beta chains from one sample in a study of blood T cell repertoires in COVID-19. The table came from immunoSEQ multiplex PCR; TCRdb's copy has only in-frame clones and leaves some out. The table records approximately 82,000 clones, about 86% of them present only once. Sequenced: peripheral blood. Source of these receptors: a woman aged 60-75 years with acute or convalescent COVID-19. Each CDR3 is given with its conserved first and last residue.

J gene: TRBJ2-3; V gene: TRBV5-8; CDR3 protein: CASNRGSVDGTDTQYF
J gene: TRBJ2-1; V gene: TRBV5-1; CDR3 protein: CASSPRAGPLNEQFF
J gene: TRBJ1-3; V gene: TRBV21-1; CDR3 protein: CASSKIGRVRTIYF
J gene: TRBJ1-2; V gene: TRBV27; CDR3 protein: CASSLIGQGGLANYGYTF
J gene: TRBJ1-4; V gene: TRBV6-1; CDR3 protein: CASSEARTASEKLFF
J gene: TRBJ2-3; V gene: TRBV30; CDR3 protein: CAWRDSMVDTQYF
J gene: TRBJ2-7; V gene: TRBV11-2; CDR3 protein: CASRYLAGEKYEQYF
J gene: TRBJ2-3; V gene: TRBV11-2; CDR3 protein: CASSFLSGRASTDTQYF
J gene: TRBJ1-1; V gene: TRBV2; CDR3 protein: CASSPTGMTEAFF
J gene: TRBJ2-7; V gene: TRBV6-2/TRBV6-3; CDR3 protein: CASSTQDIYEQYF
J gene: TRBJ1-2; V gene: TRBV5-1; CDR3 protein: CASSLGTSNYGYTF
J gene: TRBJ1-2; V gene: TRBV12-5; CDR3 protein: CASGLDSPLYGYTF
J gene: TRBJ1-1; V gene: TRBV6-6; CDR3 protein: CASSIYRPYTEAFF
J gene: TRBJ2-7; V gene: TRBV19; CDR3 protein: CASSLEVRTEQYF
J gene: TRBJ1-1; V gene: TRBV5-1; CDR3 protein: CASSSRVNTEAFF
J gene: TRBJ1-2; V gene: TRBV30; CDR3 protein: CAWSVVSRSSGYTF
J gene: TRBJ2-1; V gene: TRBV19; CDR3 protein: CASRGGAYNEQFF
J gene: TRBJ2-7; V gene: TRBV15; CDR3 protein: CATSPRVDYEQYF
J gene: TRBJ1-5; V gene: TRBV24-1; CDR3 protein: CATSTGKVEPQHF
J gene: TRBJ2-2; V gene: TRBV11-2; CDR3 protein: CASSPTRGAGTGELFF
J gene: TRBJ2-1; V gene: TRBV5-4; CDR3 protein: CASSPLAGLYNEQFF
J gene: TRBJ1-3; V gene: TRBV21-1; CDR3 protein: CASSKSPRTGGAPPHTIYF
J gene: TRBJ2-3; V gene: TRBV6-2/TRBV6-3; CDR3 protein: CASSPLATGTDTQYF
J gene: TRBJ2-1; V gene: TRBV5-1; CDR3 protein: CASSLGMTGTEQFF
J gene: TRBJ2-6; V gene: TRBV6-5; CDR3 protein: CASFTGTGANVLTF
J gene: TRBJ1-1; V gene: TRBV18; CDR3 protein: CASGGQLNTEAFF
J gene: TRBJ2-7; V gene: TRBV11-2; CDR3 protein: CASSILAGGYEQYF
J gene: TRBJ1-6; V gene: TRBV2; CDR3 protein: CASGNGALHF
J gene: TRBJ1-1; V gene: TRBV5-5; CDR3 protein: CASSSLSAEAFF
J gene: TRBJ2-1; V gene: TRBV24-1; CDR3 protein: CATSDLRRQYNEQFF
J gene: TRBJ1-3; V gene: TRBV7-2; CDR3 protein: CASSRVSSLSGNTIYF